A selection of T cell receptor beta chains follows, all from one sample in a study of OX40 agonist ivuxolimab in advanced cancers. Profiled with immunoSEQ multiplex PCR; TCRdb holds only in-frame clones, not every one. The sample includes roughly 70,000 clones, over 80% of them seen just once. Sequenced material: CD4+ or CD8+ T cells sorted from blood, taken in a trial of the OX40 agonist ivuxolimab. The receptors shown here come from an adult with an advanced solid tumor such as melanoma, head and neck, liver or kidney cancer. The CDR3 runs from the conserved cysteine through the conserved F or W. The order of the fields is J gene, V gene, D gene, clone size, CDR3 DNA, CDR3 protein. D genes are given only for firm matches. Not all rows give a size; the values are once, few, many and, for expanded clones, a class.

TRBJ2-7	TRBV5-4	TRBD2	NA	TGTGCCAGCAGCGTCCCGGGACTAGCGGGAGAGAGCTCCTACGAGCAGTACTTC	CASSVPGLAGESSYEQYF
TRBJ2-3	TRBV27	NA	few	TGTGCCAGCAGTCCACTCCTCACAGATACGCAGTATTTT	CASSPLLTDTQYF
TRBJ2-1	TRBV11-3	NA	NA	TGTGCCAGCAGCTTAGATCTAAGGCTATACAATGAGCAGTTCTTC	CASSLDLRLYNEQFF
TRBJ1-5	TRBV6-5	TRBD1	NA	TGTGCCAGCAGTAACGTACAGGGGGCACAGCCCCAGCATTTT	CASSNVQGAQPQHF
TRBJ2-3	TRBV5-1	TRBD1	NA	TGCGCCAGCAGCTTGGGGACAGGGGCATTCACAGATACGCAGTATTTT	CASSLGTGAFTDTQYF
TRBJ2-1	TRBV18	NA	NA	TGTGCCAGCTCACCAGTGGACTTCGACAATGAGCAGTTCTTC	CASSPVDFDNEQFF
TRBJ2-6	TRBV5-6	TRBD1	NA	TGTGCCAGCAGCTTCGACAGGGGCTCTGGGGCCAACGTCCTGACTTTC	CASSFDRGSGANVLTF
TRBJ2-2	TRBV9	TRBD1	NA	TGTGCCAGCAGCTTTGGACAGGGGCCTCGCCGGGAGCTGTTTTTT	CASSFGQGPRRELFF
TRBJ2-5	TRBV5-4	NA	once	TGTGCCAACAGCTTAGAAGTAGCGGACGAGACCCAGTACTTC	CANSLEVADETQYF
TRBJ1-1	TRBV7-3	NA	NA	TGTGCCAGCAGCTCGGGGCCGGGTGAGGGTGACACTGAAGCTTTCTTT	CASSSGPGEGDTEAFF
TRBJ1-1	TRBV9	NA	NA	TGTGCCAGCAGCCCGAGTCCCGGTTGGGGGGGCACTGAAGCTTTCTTT	CASSPSPGWGGTEAFF
TRBJ2-1	TRBV5-1	TRBD2	NA	TGCGCCAGCAGCCTAGTCCCCTTAGCGGGAGGATACTACAATGAGCAGTTCTTC	CASSLVPLAGGYYNEQFF
TRBJ2-3	TRBV9	NA	NA	TGTGCCAGCAGCGTAGGGCCTGGCGGGAGCACAGATACGCAGTATTTT	CASSVGPGGSTDTQYF
TRBJ1-5	TRBV19	NA	NA	TGTGCCAGTAGTGTGGACAGTCCCAATCAGCCCCAGCATTTT	CASSVDSPNQPQHF
TRBJ2-5	TRBV19	NA	NA	TGTGCCAGTAGTACGTTAGCGAACCAAGAGACCCAGTACTTC	CASSTLANQETQYF
TRBJ1-5	TRBV4-2	NA	NA	TGTGCCAGCAGCCAAGAGGACACAGGATATAGCAATCAGCCCCAGCATTTT	CASSQEDTGYSNQPQHF
TRBJ2-1	TRBV29-1	TRBD2	NA	TGCAGCGTTGATCCCGGGAGGCCCTCCTACAATGAGCAGTTCTTC	CSVDPGRPSYNEQFF
TRBJ2-1	TRBV29-1	TRBD1	NA	TGCAGCGTCGGATCAAGCAGGGGGCGGGTTGATTTACATGAGCAGTTCTTC	CSVGSSRGRVDLHEQFF
TRBJ2-5	TRBV5-1	NA	NA	TGCGCCAGCAGCTTGGGGGTGATGGGCGGTTCGGAGACCCAGTACTTC	CASSLGVMGGSETQYF
TRBJ2-1	TRBV14	TRBD2	few	TGTGCCAGCAGCCAAGATCCACGGACTAGCGGGAGGTATGAGCAGTTCTTC	CASSQDPRTSGRYEQFF
TRBJ2-7	TRBV28	TRBD1	NA	TGTGCCAGCAGTTTTGGGGGGACAGGGTTCAGGCAGTACTTC	CASSFGGTGFRQYF
TRBJ2-5	TRBV20-1	NA	NA	TGCAGTGCTGGACCTAAGGAGACCCAGTACTTC	CSAGPKETQYF
TRBJ1-1	TRBV11-3	NA	NA	TGTGCCAGCAAATTAGTGGGGGGGCATCGGGCTTTCTTT	CASKLVGGHRAFF
TRBJ2-1	TRBV5-1	TRBD2	NA	TGCGCCAGCAGCCAAAGGACTAGCGGGACAAGCTCCTACAATGAGCAGTTCTTC	CASSQRTSGTSSYNEQFF